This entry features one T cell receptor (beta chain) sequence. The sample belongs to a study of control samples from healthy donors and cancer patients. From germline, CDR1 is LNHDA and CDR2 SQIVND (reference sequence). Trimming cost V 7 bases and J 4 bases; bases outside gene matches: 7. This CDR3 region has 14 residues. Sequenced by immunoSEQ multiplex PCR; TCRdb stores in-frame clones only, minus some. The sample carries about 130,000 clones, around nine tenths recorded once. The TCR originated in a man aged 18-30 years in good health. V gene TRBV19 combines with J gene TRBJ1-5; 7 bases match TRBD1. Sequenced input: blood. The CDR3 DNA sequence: TGTGCCAGTAAAGACAGGGAAGGGAATCAGCCCCAGCATTTT. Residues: CASKDREGNQPQHF.